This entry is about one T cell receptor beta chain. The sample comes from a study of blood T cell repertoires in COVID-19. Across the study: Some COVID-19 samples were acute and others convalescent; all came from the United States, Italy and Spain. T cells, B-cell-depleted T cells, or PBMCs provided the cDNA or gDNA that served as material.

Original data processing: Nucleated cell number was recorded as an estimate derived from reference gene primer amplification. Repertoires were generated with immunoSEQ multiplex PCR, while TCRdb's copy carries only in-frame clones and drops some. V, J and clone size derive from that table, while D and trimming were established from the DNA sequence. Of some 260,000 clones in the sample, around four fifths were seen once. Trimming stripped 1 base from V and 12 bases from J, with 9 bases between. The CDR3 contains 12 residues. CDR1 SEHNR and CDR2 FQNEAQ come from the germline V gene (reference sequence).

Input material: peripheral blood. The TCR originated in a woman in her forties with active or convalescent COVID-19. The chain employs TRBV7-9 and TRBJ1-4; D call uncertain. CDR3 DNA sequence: TGTGCCAGCAGCTTAGAGAAGGAGGAACTGTTTTTT. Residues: CASSLEKEELFF.